This entry lists 20 T cell receptor beta chains sequenced from one sample in a study of TIL therapy for anti-PD-1-resistant metastatic lung cancer. The libraries were made with immunoSEQ v3. Measured with immunoSEQ multiplex PCR; TCRdb has only the in-frame clones, and not every one. The table records tens of thousands of clones, roughly 69% of them present only once. Time point reported: pre-treatment sample, taken before nivolumab and TIL therapy. Sequenced material: blood, taken at baseline. These receptors all come from a woman aged 25-80 years with non-small cell lung cancer.

This chain's CDR3 is CASSSAQRTGRMDEQYF. The DNA for the CDR3 is TGTGCCAGCAGCTCCGCCCAGAGGACAGGACGTATGGACGAGCAGTACTTC. The rearrangement uses TRBV7-9 and TRBJ2-7, with TRBD1 matching over 7 bases. CDR3 length: 17 residues. With V trimmed by 4 bases and J by 5 bases, 17 bases remained unmatched. The germline gives CDR1 SEHNR, CDR2 FQNEAQ (reference sequence). Together with reference TRBV7-9 and TRBJ2-7, the CDR3 gives the full variable domain: DTGVSQNPRHKITKRGQNVTFRCDPISEHNRLYWYRQTLGQGPEFLTYFQNEAQLEKSRLLSDRFSAERPKGSFSTLEIQRTEQGDSAMYLCASSSAQRTGRMDEQYFGPGTRLTVT.

This clone was seen a handful of times. This chain joins TRBV19 and TRBJ2-2; D is possibly TRBD1 (5 bases). The CDR3 has 15 residues. V dropped 10 bases and J dropped 0 bases, with 15 bases sitting between them. Germline CDR1 LNHDA, CDR2 SQIVND (reference sequence). The CDR3: CATRVLGANTGELFF. The DNA of the CDR3 is TGTGCCACCAGGGTCCTCGGTGCGAACACCGGGGAGCTGTTTTTT.

This sequence joins TRBV29-1 and TRBJ2-1; 7 nucleotides align to TRBD2. Germline values: CDR1 SQVTM, CDR2 ANQGSEA. With 3 bases clipped from V and 7 bases from J, the junction kept 9 bases outside the gene matches. This CDR3 spans 14 amino acids. CDR3 coding DNA: TGCAGCGTTGAGAGAGGACTAGATATAAATGAGCAGTTCTTC. This sequence encodes CSVERGLDINEQFF.

The CDR3: CASSVSDNEQFF. DNA for the CDR3: TGTGCCAGCAGCGTTAGTGACAATGAGCAGTTCTTC. The J gene is TRBJ2-1, the V gene TRBV5-4; D is ambiguous. V lost 4 bases and J lost 5, with 7 bases in between. Germline loops: CDR1 SGHNT, CDR2 YYREEE (reference sequence). The CDR3 is 12 residues long.

This sequence joins TRBV5-1 and TRBJ2-6; no clear D gene. The V end lost 1 base, the J end lost 0 bases, and 17 bases lay between the germline ends. The germline CDR1 and CDR2 sequences are SGHRS and YFSETQ. CDR3 length equals 19 residues. The DNA for the CDR3 is TGCGCCAGCAGCTTGTCACGGAACCTGATCAGCTCTGGGGCCAACGTCCTGACTTTC. This gives the protein CASSLSRNLISSGANVLTF.

This sequence joins TRBV30 and TRBJ2-7, with no clear D. This CDR3 region has 12 residues. V shed 5 bases and J shed 7 bases, with 15 bases lying between them. CDR1 and CDR2 from the germline V gene are GTSNPN and SVGIG (reference sequence). CDR3 sequence: CAWYRDRKEQYF. CDR3 in DNA: TGTGCCTGGTACAGAGATCGGAAAGAGCAGTACTTC.

The chain uses TRBV27 and TRBJ2-1; possibly TRBD2 for D (7 bases). V was trimmed by 8 bases and J by 3 bases, leaving 17 bases between them. CDR1 MNHEY and CDR2 SMNVEV come from the germline V gene (reference sequence). The CDR3 is 15 residues long. CDR3 nucleotides: TGTGCCAGCGGAGGGGGGGAGACCTACTACAATGAGCAGTTCTTC. Its translation: CASGGGETYYNEQFF.

The chain uses TRBV6-1 and TRBJ1-3, with D possibly matching TRBD1 (5 bases). CDR1 MNHNS and CDR2 SASEGT come from the germline V gene. The CDR3 totals 13 residues. V lost 7 bases and J lost 9, with 16 bases in between. DNA of the CDR3: TGTGCCAGCATGACGGGACCGGAAATCACCATATATTTT. Translation gives CASMTGPEITIYF.

The V and J genes are TRBV27 and TRBJ2-5; 9 bases are shared with TRBD2. The CDR3 extends over 15 amino acids. CDR1 is MNHEY and CDR2 is SMNVEV in the germline V gene (reference sequence). V was pared by 7 bases and J by 4 bases, with 10 bases of the junction left unmatched. CDR3 sequence: CASKIAGVGGETQYF. The CDR3 coding sequence is TGTGCCAGCAAAATAGCGGGAGTCGGGGGAGAGACCCAGTACTTC.

V gene TRBV27 combines with J gene TRBJ2-3, with D maybe TRBD1 (7 bases). Germline V gene sequence: CDR1 MNHEY, CDR2 SMNVEV (reference sequence). V dropped 5 bases and J dropped 6 bases, with 18 bases sitting between them. This CDR3 comprises 15 residues. CDR3 loop: CASSITGVGGDTQYF. The CDR3 DNA reads as TGTGCCAGCAGTATTACAGGGGTTGGAGGGGATACGCAGTATTTT.

The V gene is TRBV6-5, the J gene TRBJ2-7, with D perhaps matching TRBD2 (6 bases). This CDR3 is 15 amino acids long. Deletions cut 0 bases from V and 3 bases from J, with 12 bases between. Germline lookup yields CDR1 MNHEY and CDR2 SVGAGI. The CDR3 region is CASSYSNPSDYEQYF. The CDR3 nucleotides read TGTGCCAGCAGTTACTCGAATCCTAGCGACTACGAGCAGTACTTC.

The chain carries TRBV27 and TRBJ2-1; TRBD2 agrees at 9 bases. This CDR3 region has 14 residues. Germline lookup yields CDR1 MNHEY and CDR2 SMNVEV (reference sequence). Unmatched junction bases numbered 7, after V lost 3 bases and J lost 10 bases. CDR3 in DNA: TGTGCCAGCAGTTTTATAGCGGGAGTAAGCGAGCAGTTCTTC. It encodes CASSFIAGVSEQFF.

V is TRBV10-2 and J is TRBJ2-5, with TRBD2 matching over 11 bases. The CDR3 covers 16 residues. The V and J ends lost 6 bases and 0 bases, in that order; junction bases with no gene match: 6. CDR1 and CDR2 (germline): WSHSY, SAAADI. In DNA, the CDR3 is TGCGCCAGCAGCACCGGGACTAGCGGTTACCAAGAGACCCAGTACTTC. Its translation is CASSTGTSGYQETQYF.

The chain has TRBV11-2 and TRBJ1-2, with 9 bases lining up with TRBD1. J was trimmed by 7 bases and V by 4 bases; bases with no gene match: 7. This CDR3 is 14 amino acids long. Looked up from germline, CDR1 is SGHAT and CDR2 is FQNNGV. This chain's CDR3 is CASSSRTGDIGYTF. The CDR3 bases are TGTGCCAGCAGCTCTCGGACAGGGGATATTGGCTACACCTTC.

The chain is built from TRBV5-6 and TRBJ1-4; TRBD1 agrees at 7 bases. This CDR3 is 12 amino acids long. The germline gives CDR1 SGHDT, CDR2 YYEEEE. J was trimmed by 5 bases and V by 7 bases; bases with no gene match: 2. CDR3 protein: CASLTGNEKLFF. In DNA form, the CDR3 reads TGTGCCAGCCTGACAGGGAATGAAAAACTGTTTTTT.

The chain employs TRBV7-2 and TRBJ2-1; 7 bases are shared with TRBD1. Trimming cost V 7 bases and J 2 bases; bases outside gene matches: 5. Germline CDR1 reads SGHTA; CDR2 reads FQGNSA. There are 14 residues in the CDR3. Here the CDR3 DNA reads TGTGCCAGCAACCTTGACAGGGCCTACAATGAGCAGTTCTTC. The encoded protein is CASNLDRAYNEQFF.

The CDR3 reads CASSGGHPGTGVYEQYF. In DNA form, the CDR3 reads TGTGCCAGCAGTGGAGGGCACCCCGGGACAGGGGTCTACGAGCAGTACTTC. The chain uses TRBV2 and TRBJ2-7, with TRBD1 identical over 10 bases. CDR3 size: 17 residues. J lost 3 bases, V lost 4 bases, and 12 bases had no gene match. Germline assignment: CDR1 SNHLY and CDR2 FYNNEI.

This clone was picked up a small number of times. CDR3 amino acids: CASSLSTWGSDTQYF. CDR3 coding DNA: TGTGCCAGCAGTTTGTCGACATGGGGATCGGATACGCAGTATTTT. This chain joins TRBV27 and TRBJ2-3; D is unclear. Trimming removed 3 bases from V and 6 bases from J, with 16 bases in between. This CDR3 is built from 15 residues. Germline values: CDR1 MNHEY, CDR2 SMNVEV (reference sequence).

The genes are TRBV9 and TRBJ2-3; D is unresolved. Trimming pared 3 bases from V and 1 base from J, leaving 9 bases between. The CDR3 has 14 residues. Germline V gene sequence: CDR1 SGDLS, CDR2 YYNGEE. The CDR3 DNA reads as TGTGCCAGCAGCGGGACCCATGGCACAGATACGCAGTATTTT. This gives the protein CASSGTHGTDTQYF.

V and J are TRBV7-9 and TRBJ2-7; D remains unclear. The CDR3 totals 14 residues. The V and J ends lost 3 bases and 6 bases respectively, with 15 bases between them. Germline-derived CDR1 and CDR2 are SEHNR and FQNEAQ (reference sequence). DNA of the CDR3: TGTGCCAGCAGCTTTCGTGAGACCTACCGCGAGCAGTACTTC. Protein sequence: CASSFRETYREQYF.